These 10 T cell receptor beta chains came from one sample sequenced in a study of blood T cell repertoires in COVID-19. Repertoires were generated with immunoSEQ multiplex PCR, while TCRdb's copy carries only in-frame clones and drops some. Of some 220,000 clones listed, 75% to 85% are singletons. Sequenced material: peripheral blood. The receptors stem from a human donor in a cohort sampled during active COVID-19.

The chain recombines TRBV25-1 with TRBJ2-7, with 7 bases matching TRBD1. Germline CDR1 reads MGHDK; CDR2 reads SYGVNS. The CDR3 spans 13 residues. Unmatched junction bases numbered 2, after V lost 3 bases and J lost 3 bases. The DNA for the CDR3 is TGTGCCAGCAGTGAGACAGGGTTCTACGAGCAGTACTTC. This translates into CASSETGFYEQYF.

V gene TRBV28 combines with J gene TRBJ2-1, with 7 positions matching TRBD2. J was trimmed by 8 bases and V by 3 bases; bases with no gene match: 10. Germline CDR1 is MDHEN and CDR2 is SYDVKM. The CDR3 consists of 15 residues. The CDR3 loop is CASSFRGRASDEQFF. The CDR3 nucleotides read TGTGCCAGCAGTTTTCGGGGGAGGGCCAGCGATGAGCAGTTCTTC.

This sequence joins TRBV27 and TRBJ2-7; TRBD2 matches at 9 bases. Unmatched junction bases numbered 9, after V lost 2 bases and J lost 4 bases. The germline gives CDR1 MNHEY, CDR2 SMNVEV (reference sequence). The CDR3 contains 16 residues. CDR3 in DNA: TGTGCCAGCAGTTTAGACCAGCGGGAGGCCCAATACGAGCAGTACTTC. Translating gives CASSLDQREAQYEQYF.

The chain couples TRBV30 to TRBJ1-2, with D unclear. CDR3 length equals 12 residues. Trimming shortened V by 2 bases and J by 0 bases, and 4 bases separated the two germline ends. Germline CDR1 and CDR2: GTSNPN and SVGIG (reference sequence). CDR3 sequence reads: CAWSPANYGYTF. As DNA, the CDR3 is TGTGCCTGGAGTCCGGCTAACTATGGCTACACCTTC. The full variable domain, with the rest looked up from reference TRBV30 and TRBJ1-2, is SQTIHQWPATLVQPVGSPLSLECTVEGTSNPNLYWYRQAAGRGLQLLFYSVGIGQISSEVPQNLSASRPQDRQFILSSKKLLLSDSGFYLCAWSPANYGYTFGSGTRLTVV.

V gene TRBV6-6 combines with J gene TRBJ1-2, with a possible D match to TRBD1 (5 bases). CDR3 size: 14 residues. Trimming pared 6 bases from V and 8 bases from J, leaving 19 bases between. Germline V CDR1 and CDR2: MNHNY, SVGAGI (reference sequence). Here the CDR3 DNA reads TGTGCCAGCAGCCAGGGTGTGTTAGGGAACGGCTACACCTTC. Its protein is CASSQGVLGNGYTF.

The J gene is TRBJ2-3, the V gene TRBV5-8; 7 bases are a match to TRBD1. Per germline, CDR1 SGHTS and CDR2 YDEGEE. V lost 5 bases and J lost 3; bases outside the gene matches: 9. This CDR3 region has 15 residues. The CDR3 region has the DNA TGTGCCAGCAGATTTAGACAGGGATGGACAGATACGCAGTATTTT. Its protein product is CASRFRQGWTDTQYF.

The chain uses TRBV10-3 and TRBJ1-4; 7 bases line up with TRBD1. The CDR3 runs 18 residues. J lost 0 bases, V lost 0 bases, and 7 bases had no gene match. The germline V gene encodes CDR1 ENHRY and CDR2 SYGVKD. CDR3 nucleotide sequence: TGTGCCATCAGTGAGTCTGGGCCAGGGGGAGCAACTAATGAAAAACTGTTTTTT. Protein sequence: CAISESGPGGATNEKLFF.

This clone was seen repeatedly, ten times or more. This chain uses TRBV5-1 with TRBJ2-2, with D possibly TRBD1 on 6 matching bases. CDR3 length equals 15 residues. CDR1 SGHRS and CDR2 YFSETQ come from the germline V gene. Trimming stripped 0 bases from V and 2 bases from J, with 8 bases between. In DNA form, the CDR3 reads TGCGCCAGCAGCTTGGAGGACAGAAACACCGGGGAGCTGTTTTTT. It specifies CASSLEDRNTGELFF.

V gene TRBV9 combines with J gene TRBJ2-2; TRBD2 agrees at 11 bases. The length of the CDR3 is 16 residues. J gave up 5 bases and V 4 bases, and 7 bases lay outside the gene matches. Germline V gene data show CDR1 as SGDLS and CDR2 as YYNGEE. This chain's CDR3 is CASSFLAGGRTGELFF. DNA of the CDR3: TGTGCCAGCAGCTTTCTAGCGGGAGGTCGGACCGGGGAGCTGTTTTTT.

The chain links TRBV24-1 to TRBJ2-3; D gene ambiguous. CDR3 size: 15 residues. Between the trimmed V and J ends, which lost 3 bases and 5 bases, there was a span of 14 bases. Looked up from germline, CDR1 is KGHDR and CDR2 is SFDVKD. The CDR3 sequence is CATSDAASPQDTQYF. CDR3 sequence (DNA): TGTGCCACCAGTGATGCGGCTTCCCCTCAAGATACGCAGTATTTT.